The 11 T cell receptor beta chains below come from one sample, sequenced in a study of blood T cell repertoires in COVID-19. Measured with immunoSEQ multiplex PCR; TCRdb has only the in-frame clones, and not every one. Here the sample spans 200,000 to 300,000 clones, 80% to 90% being singletons. Sequencing used peripheral blood. The receptors were sampled from a man between 25 and 39 years old with active or convalescent COVID-19.

This CDR3 reads CASSTLPQVPNTEAFF. CDR3 DNA sequence: TGTGCCAGCAGCACCCTCCCCCAGGTCCCGAACACTGAAGCTTTCTTT. The V and J genes are TRBV21-1 and TRBJ1-1; the table's D call of TRBD1 was not tested on the DNA. TRBV21-1 is deemed a pseudogene. This CDR3 contains 16 residues.

V usage is TRBV19 and J usage is TRBJ1-4; perhaps TRBD1 as D (5 bases). CDR3 length: 18 amino acids. Germline V lookup: CDR1 LNHDA, CDR2 SQIVND (reference sequence). Trimming removed 1 base at V and 2 bases at J, with 17 bases between. The CDR3 sequence: CASSIVGRRGQTNEKLFF. As DNA, the CDR3 is TGTGCCAGTAGTATAGTAGGTCGGCGGGGCCAGACTAATGAAAAACTGTTTTTT.

The chain is built from TRBV7-6 and TRBJ2-2; 11 bases line up with TRBD2. The CDR3 runs 16 residues. The J segment lost 1 base and the V segment lost 6 bases, leaving 4 bases of the junction unmatched. CDR1 is SGHVS and CDR2 is FNYEAQ in the germline V gene. The CDR3 nucleotides read TGTGCCAGCAGAACTCTAGCGGGGGGGAACACCGGGGAGCTGTTTTTT. It translates to CASRTLAGGNTGELFF.

This clone has just one count. The gene calls are TRBV9 and TRBJ1-3; weak D call: TRBD1 (6 bases). This CDR3 has 14 residues. The V end lost 4 bases, the J end lost 3 bases, and 11 bases lay between the germline ends. CDR1 SGDLS and CDR2 YYNGEE come from the germline V gene. DNA for the CDR3: TGTGCCAGCAGCACCGACAGGAGTGGAAACACCATATATTTT. Protein product: CASSTDRSGNTIYF.

This clone was recorded only once. The chain has TRBV6-1 and TRBJ1-5; D may be TRBD1 (5 bases). Between the trimmed V and J ends, which lost 3 bases and 1 base, there was a span of 10 bases. Germline CDR1 reads MNHNS; CDR2 reads SASEGT. The CDR3 has 15 residues. CDR3 protein: CASSDKGFSNQPQHF. The CDR3 nucleotides are TGTGCCAGCAGTGATAAGGGGTTCAGCAATCAGCCCCAGCATTTT.

The chain has TRBV19 and TRBJ1-1; D is possibly TRBD1 (5 bases). Germline V gives CDR1 LNHDA, CDR2 SQIVND (reference sequence). The CDR3 runs to 15 residues. V lost 5 bases and J lost 0, with 13 bases in between. The CDR3 nucleotides read TGTGCCAGTAGTTTCCAGACAGACATGAACACTGAAGCTTTCTTT. Amino acid sequence: CASSFQTDMNTEAFF.

This chain links TRBV3-1 (or the pseudogene TRBV3-2) with TRBJ2-3, with a possible D match to TRBD1 (5 bases). The V gene's germline CDR1 is LGHDT and CDR2 YNNKEL (reference sequence). Trimming pared 0 bases from V and 10 bases from J, leaving 17 bases between. The length of the CDR3 is 15 residues. DNA of the CDR3: TGTGCCAGCAGCCAAGATCAGGCCAGGGTCGCTCCGCAGTATTTT. Protein product: CASSQDQARVAPQYF.

Turning to this clone: Its ends do not fully match the called genes, so a read error is possible. The chain has TRBV14 and TRBJ1-1; a weak D match, TRBD1 (6 bases). Germline loops: CDR1 SGHDN, CDR2 FVKESK. This CDR3 is 14 amino acids long. The CDR3 DNA follows: TGTGCCAGCAGCCATGAAACAGGGAACGCTGAAGCTTTCTTT. Protein: CASSHETGNAEAFF.

The V gene is TRBV29-1, the J gene TRBJ2-3; the match to TRBD2 covers 11 bases. Germline values: CDR1 SQVTM, CDR2 ANQGSEA. After removal of 7 bases from V and 2 bases from J, the junction contained 5 bases not matched to a gene. This CDR3 is built from 14 residues. The DNA of the CDR3 is TGCAGCGCCCTAGCGGGGGGCCTCACAGATACGCAGTATTTT. It translates to CSALAGGLTDTQYF.

This chain joins TRBV13 and TRBJ1-2; 7 bases match TRBD1. Per germline, CDR1 PRHDT and CDR2 FYEKMQ (reference sequence). The CDR3 has 14 residues. After removal of 5 bases from V and 6 bases from J, the junction contained 9 bases not matched to a gene. The chain's CDR3 is CASSPQTGRHGYTF. As DNA, the CDR3 is TGTGCCAGCAGCCCGCAGACAGGGCGGCATGGCTACACCTTC.

The CDR3 sequence is CASSLRTGGRVNEQFF. The CDR3 DNA follows: TGTGCCAGCAGCTTAAGGACCGGGGGTCGGGTCAATGAGCAGTTCTTC. The V call is TRBV7-2, the J call TRBJ2-1; possibly TRBD2 for D (6 bases). V shed 2 bases and J shed 6 bases, with 17 bases lying between them. This CDR3 has 16 residues. The germline gives CDR1 SGHTA, CDR2 FQGNSA.